Here is one T cell receptor beta chain with its context. Its antigen remains unknown. The data were taken from a study of beta chain features in type 1 diabetes. Study findings and constraints: Healthy donors had naive, central memory and Treg TCRB repertoires that appeared less similar than those seen among patients. TCRB CDR3s from Type 1 diabetes patients were moderately but significantly shorter in all four CD4+ subsets.

Expressed TCRB transcripts got sequenced, as all isolated RNA was reverse transcribed. The average read count of naive, central memory and regulatory T cell samples was approximately 3.9 million. Method: immunoSEQ multiplex PCR; TCRdb's copy keeps in-frame clones and lacks some. The table shows 350,000 or so clones, with about 20% occurring only once. Sorting with CD45RO/CCR7/CD25/CD127/CD95/CD27 yielded naive, central memory, regulatory and stem-like memory CD4+ cells. Germline V gives CDR1 SGHTA, CDR2 FQGNSA. V shed 5 bases and J 6 bases; nucleotides not matched to a gene: 13. This CDR3 comprises 17 residues.

The sample consisted of naive CD4+ T cells from blood. This receptor was identified in a woman younger than 30 in good health. This sequence joins TRBV7-2 and TRBJ2-1; TRBD2 aligns across 10 bases. The CDR3 reads CASSRFVAGGTPNEQFF. CDR3 bases: TGTGCCAGCAGCCGCTTCGTAGCGGGAGGCACCCCCAATGAGCAGTTCTTC.